These 8 T cell receptor beta chains came from one sample sequenced in a study of cytomegalovirus exposure and HLA in healthy donors. PCR involved 60 Vbeta and 13 Jbeta primers. The table came from immunoSEQ multiplex PCR; TCRdb's copy has only in-frame clones and leaves some out. The table includes 90,000 to 150,000 clones, about four fifths detected once. The sequenced sample consisted of PBMCs. These receptors originate from a woman aged 40 to 49 in good health and CMV-seronegative.

This rearrangement joins TRBV7-2 to TRBJ1-3, with D possibly being TRBD1 (6 bases). This CDR3 has 14 amino acids. Trimming took off 2 bases at V and 2 bases at J, with 7 bases between the two ends. Germline CDR1 reads SGHTA; CDR2 reads FQGNSA. This CDR3 reads CASSLTGPGNTIYF. The CDR3 DNA reads as TGTGCCAGCAGCTTAACAGGGCCTGGAAACACCATATATTTT.

The chain uses TRBV21-1 and TRBJ1-5. TRBV21-1 is classified as a pseudogene. CDR3 length: 17 residues. The CDR3 DNA follows: TGTGCCAGCAGTATAGAACCGAACCTATATAGCAATCAGCCCCAGCATTTT. Amino acid sequence: CASSIEPNLYSNQPQHF.

This chain uses TRBV19 with TRBJ2-1; 10 positions match TRBD2. Trimming cost V 1 base and J 7 bases; bases outside gene matches: 1. This CDR3 region has 14 residues. Germline V CDR1 and CDR2: LNHDA, SQIVND (reference sequence). The CDR3 coding sequence is TGTGCCAGTAGTATAGTAGCGGGAGGTAATGAGCAGTTCTTC. Amino acids: CASSIVAGGNEQFF.

The genes are TRBV4-3 and TRBJ2-3, with 9 positions matching TRBD2. Germline V gene lookup returns CDR1 LGHNA and CDR2 YSLEER. There are 17 residues in the CDR3. J gave up 5 bases and V 1 base, and 10 bases lay outside the gene matches. In DNA, the CDR3 is TGCGCCAGCAGCCAAGGTGGGATGGCGGGAGGGCTAGATACGCAGTATTTT. Its protein product is CASSQGGMAGGLDTQYF.

This rearrangement joins TRBV7-2 to TRBJ2-4; D gene uncertain. Germline V gene data show CDR1 as SGHTA and CDR2 as FQGNSA. CDR3 length: 12 amino acids. V was cut by 8 bases and J by 1 base, with 6 bases left in between. The CDR3 DNA reads TGTGCCAGCTTGAGCGCCAAAAACATTCAGTACTTC. Its translation: CASLSAKNIQYF. Full variable domain (remainder filled in from reference TRBV7-2 and TRBJ2-4): GAGVSQSPSNKVTEKGKDVELRCDPISGHTALYWYRQSLGQGLEFLIYFQGNSAPDKSGLPSDRFSAERTGGSVSTLTIQRTQQEDSAVYLCASLSAKNIQYFGAGTRLSVL.

This clone was seen just once. The CDR3 loop is CASSLRQGGYEQYF. CDR3 in DNA: TGTGCCAGCAGTTTAAGACAGGGAGGCTACGAGCAGTACTTC. This rearrangement joins TRBV27 to TRBJ2-7, with D maybe TRBD1 (7 bases). The CDR3 length is 14 residues. In germline, CDR1 is MNHEY, CDR2 SMNVEV (reference sequence). V was clipped by 2 bases and J by 3 bases, with 11 bases between them.

To note about this clone: Germline and junction disagree at one end, which may indicate a read error. This rearrangement joins TRBV7-2 to TRBJ2-1; 11 nucleotides align to TRBD2. Germline V gene lookup returns CDR1 SGHTA and CDR2 FQGNSA. The CDR3 contains 16 residues. CDR3 DNA sequence: TGTGCCAGCAGCGTAGCGGGGGGGAGCTCCTACAATGAGCAGTTCTTC. It yields the protein CASSVAGGSSYNEQFF. Together with reference TRBV7-2 and TRBJ2-1, the CDR3 gives the full variable domain: GAGVSQSPSNKVTEKGKDVELRCDPISGHTALYWYRQSLGQGLEFLIYFQGNSAPDKSGLPSDRFSAERTGGSVSTLTIQRTQQEDSAVYLCASSVAGGSSYNEQFFGPGTRLTVL.

The J gene is TRBJ2-5, the V gene TRBV10-3, with D maybe TRBD2 (5 bases). The CDR3 is 16 amino acids. V lost 3 bases and J lost 2, with 16 bases in between. Germline V gives CDR1 ENHRY, CDR2 SYGVKD. This CDR3 reads CAISDRENAAQETQYF. The CDR3 DNA reads as TGTGCCATCAGTGATAGGGAGAACGCTGCTCAAGAGACCCAGTACTTC.